This passage covers 3 T cell receptor beta chains from one sample sequenced in a study of cytomegalovirus exposure and HLA in healthy donors. Primers included in the PCR were 60 Vbeta and 13 Jbeta primers. Measured with immunoSEQ multiplex PCR; TCRdb has only the in-frame clones, and not every one. The sample lists approximately 150,000 clones, just under 70% occurring once. The sequenced sample consisted of PBMCs. Receptors were obtained from a man in his sixties in good health and CMV-seronegative.

The chain joins TRBV25-1 to TRBJ2-7; TRBD2 agrees at 12 bases. This CDR3 is 15 amino acids long. The germline V gene encodes CDR1 MGHDK and CDR2 SYGVNS. J lost 2 bases, V lost 7 bases, and 6 bases had no gene match. Here the CDR3 reads CASNRLAGDPYEQYF. In nucleotides, the CDR3 is TGTGCCAGCAACCGACTAGCGGGAGATCCCTACGAGCAGTACTTC.

The V call is TRBV10-3, the J call TRBJ2-2, with 9 bases identical to TRBD2. Per the germline V gene, CDR1 is ENHRY and CDR2 is SYGVKD. The CDR3 sequence is 16 residues long. With V trimmed by 0 bases and J by 6 bases, 5 bases remained unmatched. The CDR3 DNA follows: TGTGCCATCAGTGAGTCCCTTGGCGGGAGGGCCGGGGAGCTGTTTTTT. It specifies CAISESLGGRAGELFF.

The chain is built from TRBV18 and TRBJ1-5; D gene ambiguous. This CDR3 comprises 14 residues. The ends were cut back, 2 bases at V and 7 bases at J, with 12 bases in the middle. The germline V gene has CDR1 KGHSH and CDR2 LQKENI. The CDR3 DNA reads TGTGCCAGCTCACCAAAGAGGGATGGCCAGCCCCAGCATTTT. This codes for CASSPKRDGQPQHF. The entire variable domain, with the rest obtained from reference TRBV18 and TRBJ1-5, is as follows: NAGVMQNPRHLVRRRGQEARLRCSPMKGHSHVYWYRQLPEEGLKFMVYLQKENIIDESGMPKERFSAEFPKEGPSILRIQQVVRGDSAAYFCASSPKRDGQPQHFGDGTRLSIL.